These 20 T cell receptor beta chains came from one sample sequenced in a study of T cells in Graves' hyperthyroidism and ophthalmopathy. RNA transcripts were the template for amplifying TCR beta CDR3 regions. A set of HTBI primers served as the primers for a first-round RT-PCR of the TCR CDR3. TCRdb fed the multiplex PCR reads into MiXCR, producing one record per CDR3 protein. The sample includes some 800,000 distinct CDR3 sequences, more than 30% of them seen just once. Sequencing was performed on blood. The receptor set was obtained from a man younger than 35 with Graves' hyperthyroidism.

The J gene is TRBJ2-7, the V gene TRBV29-1; 9 bases agree with TRBD1. The V gene's germline CDR1 is SQVTM and CDR2 ANQGSEA. CDR3 length: 13 amino acids. The V gene end was trimmed by 5 bases and the J gene end by 2 bases; junction bases not matched to a gene: 4. The CDR3 is CSVSQGATYEQYF. The CDR3 nucleotides read TGCAGCGTTTCACAGGGGGCGACCTACGAGCAGTACTTC.

This clonotype was recorded many times. This sequence joins TRBV2 and TRBJ2-5; 7 bases align to TRBD2. The junction had 5 bases not matched to a gene; V was cut back by 1 base and J by 6 bases. CDR3 length: 14 amino acids. Germline V gene data show CDR1 as SNHLY and CDR2 as FYNNEI. CDR3 residues: CASSEGAGKKTQYF. The CDR3 DNA reads TGTGCCAGCAGTGAAGGAGCGGGGAAAAAGACCCAGTACTTC.

V is TRBV7-4 and J is TRBJ1-2; D is uncertain. This CDR3 comprises 15 residues. CDR1 SGHVT and CDR2 SQSDAQ come from the germline V gene. The ends were cut back, 6 bases at V and 1 base at J, with 15 bases in the middle. The CDR3 nucleotides are TGTGCCAGCAGTTCCGGACGGATGATTAACTATGGCTACACCTTC. This gives the protein CASSSGRMINYGYTF.

This chain connects TRBV24-1 to TRBJ2-5; 9 bases are shared with TRBD2. Trimming cost V 12 bases and J 2 bases; bases outside gene matches: 9. The CDR3 is made up of 14 amino acids. Germline CDR1 is KGHDR and CDR2 is SFDVKD. CDR3 bases: TGTGCCCCGAGGGCGGGAGGGATACAAGAGACCCAGTACTTC. Its protein is CAPRAGGIQETQYF.

The rearrangement links TRBV6-1 to TRBJ1-1; 10 bases agree with TRBD1. V trimming: 11 bases; J trimming: 4 bases; junction bases outside the gene matches: 10. Germline CDR1 reads MNHNS; CDR2 reads SASEGT. The CDR3 is 14 residues long. The CDR3 DNA sequence: TGTGCCGGCACCCTGACAGGGGGCTTCACTGAAGCTTTCTTT. This sequence encodes CAGTLTGGFTEAFF.

The gene calls are TRBV5-1 and TRBJ2-7; D may be TRBD1 (6 bases). The CDR3 runs to 13 residues. V was trimmed by 5 bases and J by 3 bases, leaving 12 bases between them. Germline lookup yields CDR1 SGHRS and CDR2 YFSETQ. The CDR3 reads CASSMNRDYEQYF. The CDR3 DNA is TGCGCCAGCAGTATGAACAGGGACTACGAGCAGTACTTC.

The chain is built from TRBV7-2 and TRBJ2-7, with 9 bases fitting TRBD1. Trimming cost V 2 bases and J 3 bases; bases outside gene matches: 8. Germline assignment: CDR1 SGHTA and CDR2 FQGNSA. The CDR3 length is 16 residues. Here the CDR3 DNA reads TGTGCCAGCAGCTTATCCCCGGGGACAGGGTACTACGAGCAGTACTTC. Translation gives CASSLSPGTGYYEQYF.

Details on this clonotype: The conserved phenylalanine or tryptophan is not found at the CDR3 terminus, so this likely reflects a read error. V usage is TRBV13 and J usage is TRBJ1-5; D perhaps matches TRBD1 (5 bases). Germline values: CDR1 PRHDT, CDR2 FYEKMQ (reference sequence). The CDR3 spans 15 residues. CDR3 protein: CASSQDVRGDQPQHL. The CDR3 DNA reads TGCGCCAGCAGCCAAGACGTGCGAGGGGATCAGCCCCAGCATCTT.

The DNA of the CDR3 is TGTGTCAGTAGCCGGGATCCGAACACTGAAGCTTTCTTT. It translates to CVSSRDPNTEAFF. The chain employs TRBV7-9 and TRBJ1-1; D unclear. This CDR3 region has 13 residues. The germline gives CDR1 SEHNR, CDR2 FQNEAQ (reference sequence). Using reference TRBV7-9 and TRBJ1-1 for the parts outside the CDR3, the full variable domain is DTGVSQNPRHKITKRGQNVTFRCDPISEHNRLYWYRQTLGQGPEFLTYFQNEAQLEKSRLLSDRFSAERPKGSFSTLEIQRTEQGDSAMYLCVSSRDPNTEAFFGQGTRLTVV.

This clonotype was recorded many times. The gene calls are TRBV5-1 and TRBJ1-5; D remains ambiguous. Germline V gene lookup returns CDR1 SGHRS and CDR2 YFSETQ. V lost 3 bases and J 6 bases, leaving 4 bases between the germline ends. The CDR3 runs to 11 residues. The CDR3 here is CASSSLQPQHF. CDR3 sequence (DNA): TGCGCCAGCAGCTCGCTTCAGCCCCAGCATTTT.

For the CDR3, the DNA is TGTGCCAGCAGTCGAGGGGGCTCCCTAAATTCACCCCTCCACTTT. Its translation: CASSRGGSLNSPLHF. This sequence joins TRBV6-5 and TRBJ1-6; 7 nucleotides agree with TRBD1. The CDR3 is 15 residues long. The germline CDR1 and CDR2 sequences are MNHEY and SVGAGI. Trimming cost V 5 bases and J 7 bases; bases outside gene matches: 8.

The gene calls are TRBV5-6 and TRBJ1-5; D is possibly TRBD1 (6 bases). V was cut by 4 bases and J by 7 bases, with 15 bases left in between. Germline V CDR1 and CDR2: SGHDT, YYEEEE. This CDR3 has 14 residues. CDR3 DNA sequence: TGTGCCAGCAGCACCAGGGGATGGGCCCAGCCCCAGCATTTT. Amino acids: CASSTRGWAQPQHF.

The table lists this clonotype with a few counts. The rearrangement joins TRBV2 to TRBJ2-2, with D possibly being TRBD1 (5 bases). V was clipped by 8 bases and J by 0 bases, with 10 bases between them. The CDR3 has 14 residues. Germline values: CDR1 SNHLY, CDR2 FYNNEI. The CDR3: CASARQSNTGELFF. Written as DNA, the CDR3 is TGTGCCAGCGCGAGACAGTCGAACACCGGGGAGCTGTTTTTT.

This chain joins TRBV7-2 and TRBJ2-2; no firm D call. There are 14 residues in the CDR3. The V and J ends lost 3 bases and 4 bases respectively, with 9 bases between them. The germline gives CDR1 SGHTA, CDR2 FQGNSA. This chain's CDR3 is CASSFDLITGELFF. Here the CDR3 DNA reads TGTGCCAGCAGCTTTGACCTGATCACCGGGGAGCTGTTTTTT.

Comments on this clonotype: A read error may explain this, as a much larger clone is one base away. The rearrangement uses TRBV9 and TRBJ2-7; D assignment may be TRBD1 or TRBD2 (5 bases each). The germline gives CDR1 SGDLS, CDR2 YYNGEE. CDR3 length equals 13 residues. This CDR3 is CASGVAGTDEQYF. As DNA, the CDR3 is TGTGCCAGCGGCGTAGCAGGGACGGACGAGCAGTACTTC.

This clonotype was seen once. V usage is TRBV20-1 and J usage is TRBJ1-2, with TRBD1 identical over 12 bases. The trim removed 4 bases at V and 8 bases at J, leaving 8 bases unmatched. Looked up from germline, CDR1 is DFQATT and CDR2 is SNEGSKA (reference sequence). The CDR3 loop spans 14 amino acids. In DNA, the CDR3 is TGCAGTGCTATACCGGGACAGGGGGCGCGAGGCTACACCTTC. It translates to CSAIPGQGARGYTF.

The V gene is TRBV20-1, the J gene TRBJ2-2; 8 positions agree with TRBD1. V dropped 4 bases and J dropped 3; count of bases not matched to a gene: 1. Looked up from germline, CDR1 is DFQATT and CDR2 is SNEGSKA (reference sequence). This CDR3 region has 13 residues. The CDR3 loop reads CSAKQGDTGELFF. CDR3 nucleotides: TGCAGTGCTAAACAGGGGGACACCGGGGAGCTGTTTTTT.

Many counts were recorded for this clonotype. The V and J genes are TRBV29-1 and TRBJ1-5; D ambiguous. The V and J ends lost 4 bases and 0 bases respectively, with 7 bases between them. Germline V gene data show CDR1 as SQVTM and CDR2 as ANQGSEA. This CDR3 is 13 amino acids long. The DNA of the CDR3 is TGCAGCGTTGTGGACGGTAGCAATCAGCCCCAGCATTTT. Amino acids: CSVVDGSNQPQHF.

Details on this clonotype: A much larger clone differs from this one at a single base, so this may be a read error. The CDR3 does not end in the conserved phenylalanine or tryptophan, so this is likely a read error. The chain employs TRBV7-3 and TRBJ2-7; no clear D. The V gene lost 5 bases and the J gene lost 3 bases, with 11 bases spanning the gap. The CDR3 sequence is 13 residues long. From germline, CDR1 is SGHTA and CDR2 FQGTGA. CDR3 nucleotides: TGTGCCAGCAGCCCGGGTGAAGTCTACGAGCAGTACTTG. This codes for CASSPGEVYEQYL.

V and J are TRBV15 and TRBJ2-3, with TRBD1 matching 7 bases. The CDR3 loop spans 13 amino acids. CDR1 is LNHNV, CDR2 YYDKDF, per germline (reference sequence). Unmatched junction bases numbered 4, after V lost 5 bases and J lost 5 bases. The CDR3 DNA follows: TGTGCCACCAGCGGGACAGAGGGAGATACGCAGTATTTT. Translated: CATSGTEGDTQYF.